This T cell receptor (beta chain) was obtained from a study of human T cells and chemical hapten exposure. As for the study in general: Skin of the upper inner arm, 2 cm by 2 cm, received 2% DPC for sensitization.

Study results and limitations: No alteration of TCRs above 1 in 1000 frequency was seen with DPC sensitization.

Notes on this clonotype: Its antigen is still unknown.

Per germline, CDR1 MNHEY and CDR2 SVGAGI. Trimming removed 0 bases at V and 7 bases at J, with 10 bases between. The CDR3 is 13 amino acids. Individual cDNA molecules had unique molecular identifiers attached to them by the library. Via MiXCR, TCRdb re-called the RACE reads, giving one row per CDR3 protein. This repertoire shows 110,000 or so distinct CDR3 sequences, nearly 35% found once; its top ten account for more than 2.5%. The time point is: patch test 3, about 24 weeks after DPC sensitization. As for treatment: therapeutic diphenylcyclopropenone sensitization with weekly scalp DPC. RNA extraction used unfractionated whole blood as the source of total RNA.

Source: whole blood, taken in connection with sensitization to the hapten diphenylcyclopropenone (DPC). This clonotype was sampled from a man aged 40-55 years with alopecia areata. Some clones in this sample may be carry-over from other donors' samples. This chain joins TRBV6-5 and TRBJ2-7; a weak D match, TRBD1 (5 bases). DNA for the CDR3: TGTGCCAGCAGTTACTCGACAGCCGGGGAGCAGTACTTC. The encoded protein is CASSYSTAGEQYF.